Below, one TCR beta chain is given with its context. Only a few counts were recorded for this clonotype. The antigen it binds to is not known. Base qualities are not recorded, but no much larger clone differs from it by a single base. Libraries of naive CD8 T cells were generated from roughly 21,000 to 960,000 sorted cells, with 10%, 30% or 50% of the purified RNA used. Naive CD8 T cells, defined as CD8+CD4-CCR7+CD45RA+, were FACS-sorted into RLT Plus buffer on a BD FACSAria II. To test detection sensitivity, Jurkat RNA equal to under 13 TCR copies was added to samples of about 20,000-1,000,000 naive CD8 T cells. Enrichment of CD8 T cells was performed with RosetteSep CD8+ T Cell Enrichment Cocktail and Ficoll-Paque, after which ACK red cell lysis was carried out. The method was PCR. Sequencing instrument: Illumina HiSeq 4000. Bulk TCR libraries were prepared as previously described, using TCR primers listed in Table S5. Total RNA was purified with the Qiagen AllPrep DNA/RNA kit. Reads from multiple sequencing runs of the same library were pooled before analysis. In the original analysis: Reads were retained only if their TCR constant sequence matched exactly, and those retained reads were trimmed to 150 nt and grouped according to their 12-nt molecular barcodes. Within each barcode group, reads were sub-clustered at a 15% Levenshtein threshold, and quality-weighted consensus sequences were built per RNA molecule. Non-functional sequences were discarded, and so were lower-count sequences lying one edit away from another sequence. Based on fitting two negative binomial distributions, any barcode sub-cluster with under 20% of the maximum read count was discarded. The raw public data were reprocessed by TCRdb itself: fastp quality trimming at Q25, MiXCR clonotype calling, in-frame beta chains only. Here each entry gathers all rows of one CDR3 protein and keeps the most common genes and DNA. TCRdb, not the authors, supplied the V and J calls. The sample includes just under 650,000 distinct CDR3 sequences, with 20% observed a single time. The ten largest clonotypes hold around 0.86% of the sample.

These data belong to a study of molecular identifiers for immune sequencing clone quantification (dated by TCRdb to the late 2010s). About the full investigation: For a replicate experiment, the RNA from either roughly 18,000 or 92,000 naive CD8 T cells was divided into five aliquots, and four of those aliquots went on to sequencing. This methods study used CD8 T cells to benchmark TCR RNA copy counting and molecular-identifier clustering-based TCR repertoire sequencing (MIDCIRS).

From its cysteine to its phenylalanine, the CDR3 spans 13 amino acids. The retained sequence is limited to the CDR3, 39 bases, with the frame set at the first base. Germline trimming: 2 bases from V, 6 bases from J; junction bases outside gene matches: 3. According to the germline V gene (reference sequence), CDR1 reads DFQATT and CDR2 reads SNEGSKA. General conclusions and limits of the study: Spiked-in Jurkat TCR RNA equivalent to a single cell was reported to be detectable even among 980,000 or so naive CD8 T cells. The naive libraries included spiked-in Jurkat TCR RNA (roughly nine copies' worth), and this Jurkat TCR RNA is not part of the donor repertoire. Clones above 20 RNA copies held over 99% of molecules in CMV-specific effector cells but under 1% in naive cells. Identical TCR molecules sharing a barcode could cause highly expanded clone sizes to be underestimated. When barcode sub-clustering was left out, chimeric consensus sequences inflated TCR diversity, with chimeras reaching as high as 47%. Approximately 2.7 recovered TCR RNA copies per cell were obtained by modeling, versus roughly 9.7 by digital PCR, implying a capture efficiency of 25% to 30%.

This TCR was recovered from a human donor in good health. Some libraries in this study had Jurkat cell RNA spiked in. The V and J segments used are TRBV20-1 and TRBJ1-2; 10 central bases correspond to TRBD1. The specimen sequenced was naive CD8+ T cells from blood, with Jurkat cell RNA spiked in. The cell subset or site label for this specimen denotes: FACS-sorted CD8+CD4-CCR7+CD45RA+ naive T cells. In nucleotides, the sequence is TGCAGTGCTAGATTTGGGACAGGGGATGGCTACACCTTC. It translates as CSARFGTGDGYTF.